Following are 11 T cell receptor beta chains from one sample sequenced in a study of blood T cell repertoires in COVID-19. Method: immunoSEQ multiplex PCR; TCRdb's copy keeps in-frame clones and lacks some. The table has around 80,000 clones, 85% seen once. Sequenced input: peripheral blood. The receptors shown here come from a man over 45 with COVID-19, enrolled during active disease.

CDR3 loop: CAWSASWVRGNTIYF. The CDR3 nucleotides read TGTGCCTGGAGTGCCTCTTGGGTGAGGGGAAACACCATATATTTT. The J gene is TRBJ1-3, the V gene TRBV30; D is ambiguous. Germline V lookup: CDR1 GTSNPN, CDR2 SVGIG (reference sequence). V lost 1 base and J 4 bases, leaving 14 bases between the germline ends. This CDR3 region has 15 residues.

The genes are TRBV18 and TRBJ1-1; TRBD1 matches at 8 bases. Trimming took 3 bases from V and 4 from J; bases not matched to a gene: 7. The germline gives CDR1 KGHSH, CDR2 LQKENI. The CDR3 runs 15 residues. CDR3 DNA: TGTGCCAGCTCACCGCCGGACAGGGTAGTCACTGAAGCTTTCTTT. This codes for CASSPPDRVVTEAFF.

V and J are TRBV4-1 and TRBJ2-7; tentative D call: TRBD1 (6 bases). The CDR3 runs 17 residues. V lost 4 bases and J lost 3, with 22 bases in between. The germline V gene encodes CDR1 MGHRA and CDR2 YSYEKL. The CDR3 sequence: CASSRSLTRDTSYEQYF. Here the CDR3 DNA reads TGCGCCAGCAGCCGTTCTCTCACCCGGGACACGAGCTACGAGCAGTACTTC.

This chain joins TRBV28 and TRBJ2-7; TRBD2 aligns across 9 bases. The junction had 9 bases not matched to a gene; V was cut back by 7 bases and J by 2 bases. The CDR3 contains 15 residues. CDR1 MDHEN and CDR2 SYDVKM come from the germline V gene. CDR3 bases: TGTGCCAGCACCGAACCGGGACTAGCTACCTACGAGCAGTACTTC. Encoded protein: CASTEPGLATYEQYF. Full variable domain (remainder filled in from reference TRBV28 and TRBJ2-7): DVKVTQSSRYLVKRTGEKVFLECVQDMDHENMFWYRQDPGLGLRLIYFSYDVKMKEKGDIPEGYSVSREKKERFSLILESASTNQTSMYLCASTEPGLATYEQYFGPGTRLTVT.

This rearrangement joins TRBV18 to TRBJ2-7, with TRBD2 matching over 9 bases. The CDR3 loop spans 16 amino acids. CDR1 KGHSH and CDR2 LQKENI come from the germline V gene. V shed 1 base, J shed 5 bases, and the junction held 9 bases outside the gene matches. CDR3 loop: CASSPLAGVAPHEQYF. CDR3 in DNA: TGTGCCAGCTCACCACTAGCGGGAGTGGCCCCCCACGAGCAGTACTTC.

The rearrangement joins TRBV7-8 to TRBJ2-3, with 10 bases matching TRBD2. CDR3 size: 14 residues. Germline-derived CDR1 and CDR2 are SGHVS and FQNEAQ. J gave up 6 bases and V 4 bases, and 4 bases lay outside the gene matches. This chain's CDR3 is CASSSGLAYDTQYF. In DNA form, the CDR3 reads TGTGCCAGCAGCTCGGGACTAGCGTATGATACGCAGTATTTT.

The chain links TRBV3-1 (or the pseudogene TRBV3-2) to TRBJ2-3; 8 bases match TRBD2. This CDR3 is built from 20 residues. Germline CDR1 is LGHDT and CDR2 is YNNKEL (reference sequence). The trim removed 3 bases at V and 3 bases at J, leaving 20 bases unmatched. CDR3 region: CASSHRFWTPGTSSTDTQYF. DNA of the CDR3: TGTGCCAGCAGCCATAGGTTTTGGACACCAGGGACTAGTAGTACAGATACGCAGTATTTT.

The chain recombines TRBV11-3 with TRBJ2-1, with 7 bases fitting TRBD2. CDR3 size: 15 residues. V was clipped by 1 base and J by 9 bases; unmatched bases: 9. CDR1 is SGHNT and CDR2 is YENEEA in the germline V gene. In DNA, the CDR3 is TGTGCCAGCAGCTTAGTGCGAGCGGGAAAAGGTGAGCAGTTCTTC. The encoded protein is CASSLVRAGKGEQFF. The variable domain in full, with the rest retrieved from reference TRBV11-3 and TRBJ2-1, is EAGVVQSPRYKIIEKKQPVAFWCNPISGHNTLYWYLQNLGQGPELLIRYENEEAVDDSQLPKDRFSAERLKGVDSTLKIQPAELGDSAVYLCASSLVRAGKGEQFFGPGTRLTVL.

V usage is TRBV28 and J usage is TRBJ2-7, with 9 positions matching TRBD2. Germline V lookup: CDR1 MDHEN, CDR2 SYDVKM. Trimming at V came to 8 bases and at J to 6 bases, leaving 2 bases not matched to a gene. This CDR3 is built from 11 residues. Written as DNA, the CDR3 is TGTGCCAGCGGTAGCGGGAGCGAGCAGTACTTC. Protein sequence: CASGSGSEQYF.

The chain has TRBV9 and TRBJ1-6; the D is unclear. CDR3 length equals 15 residues. Trimming removed 0 bases from V and 7 bases from J, with 11 bases in between. Germline loops: CDR1 SGDLS, CDR2 YYNGEE. CDR3 residues: CASSVGAFGNSPLHF. The CDR3 region has the DNA TGTGCCAGCAGCGTAGGGGCATTCGGCAATTCACCCCTCCACTTT.

This rearrangement joins TRBV11-2 to TRBJ1-3; possibly TRBD1 for D (6 bases). CDR1 and CDR2 (germline): SGHAT, FQNNGV. This CDR3 spans 14 amino acids. Trimming removed 5 bases at V and 1 base at J, with 9 bases between. The CDR3 loop reads CASSKGGSGNTIYF. The CDR3, as DNA: TGTGCCAGCAGCAAAGGGGGTTCTGGAAACACCATATATTTT.